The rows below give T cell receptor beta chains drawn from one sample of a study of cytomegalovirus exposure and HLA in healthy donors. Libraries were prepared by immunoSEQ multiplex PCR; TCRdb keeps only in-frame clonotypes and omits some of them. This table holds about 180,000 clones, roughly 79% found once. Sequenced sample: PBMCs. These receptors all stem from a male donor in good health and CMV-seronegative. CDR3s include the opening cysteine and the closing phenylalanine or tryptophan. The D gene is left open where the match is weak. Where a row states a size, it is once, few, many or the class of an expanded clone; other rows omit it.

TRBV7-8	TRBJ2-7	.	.	TGTGCCAGCAGCGCCGAGCACGAGCAGTACTTC	CASSAEHEQYF
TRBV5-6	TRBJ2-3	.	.	TGTGCCAGCAGCTTGGCGGCAGATACGCAGTATTTT	CASSLAADTQYF
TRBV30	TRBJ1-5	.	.	TGTGCCTGGACTGCCCCGGGGCAGCCCCAGCATTTT	CAWTAPGQPQHF
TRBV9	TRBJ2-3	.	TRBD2	TGTGCCAGCACTAGGACTAGCGGGGGGGGAACAGATACGCAGTATTTT	CASTRTSGGGTDTQYF
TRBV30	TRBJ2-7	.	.	TGTGCCTGGAGTGGACAGCCCCCTTACGAGCAGTACTTC	CAWSGQPPYEQYF
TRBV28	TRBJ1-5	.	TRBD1	TGTGCCAGCAGTCCTACGACAGGGGGCTACGGTCAGCCCCAGCATTTT	CASSPTTGGYGQPQHF
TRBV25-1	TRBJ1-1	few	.	TGTGCCAGCAGTGAATTGTGGAGCACTGAAGCTTTCTTT	CASSELWSTEAFF
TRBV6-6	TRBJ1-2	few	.	TGTGCCAGCAGTTACTCGCAGGGTAGCTATGGCTACACCTTC	CASSYSQGSYGYTF
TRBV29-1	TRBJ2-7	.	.	TGCAGCGTTGAGTCGTTTGGAGAGATTAAAGTTTACGAGCAGTACTTC	CSVESFGEIKVYEQYF
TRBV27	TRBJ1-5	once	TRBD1	TGTGCCAGCAGTTTAATCGGACAGGGGGCAGGTCAGCCCCAGCATTTT	CASSLIGQGAGQPQHF
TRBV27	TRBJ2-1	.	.	TGTGCCAGCAGTTGGAGCGGATCCTACAATGAGCAGTTCTTC	CASSWSGSYNEQFF
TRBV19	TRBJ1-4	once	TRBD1	TGTGCCAGTAGGACAGGGAGTAGTGAAAAACTGTTTTTT	CASRTGSSEKLFF
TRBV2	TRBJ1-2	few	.	TGTGCCAGCAGTGAACTCTTGGCAGGGTATGGCTACACCTTC	CASSELLAGYGYTF
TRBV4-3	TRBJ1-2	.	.	TGCGCCAGCAGCCAAGGTCCAGGGGCATATGGCTACACCTTC	CASSQGPGAYGYTF
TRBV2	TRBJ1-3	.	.	TGTGCCAGCAGTGAAGACGTCGGGAACACCATATATTTT	CASSEDVGNTIYF
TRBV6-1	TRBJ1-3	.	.	TGTGCCAGCAGTGGACTCGACGGAAACACCATATATTTT	CASSGLDGNTIYF
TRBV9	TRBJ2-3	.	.	TGTGCCAGCAGCGTAGTGGCAGGCCCAGATACGCAGTATTTT	CASSVVAGPDTQYF
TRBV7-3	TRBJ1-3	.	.	TGTGCCAGCAGCTTACAGGGACAAGCTGGAAACACCATATATTTT	CASSLQGQAGNTIYF
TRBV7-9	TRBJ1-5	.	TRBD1	TGTGCCAGCAGCGCCGTCGACGGGACAGGGGGTTATAGCAATCAGCCCCAGCATTTT	CASSAVDGTGGYSNQPQHF
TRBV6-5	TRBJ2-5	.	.	TGTGCCAGCAGTTTCGCGGGGACTTCTGGGGAGCAGTACTTC	CASSFAGTSGEQYF
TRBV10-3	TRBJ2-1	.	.	TGTGCCATCAGGCCGAGGGAGCCACACAATGAGCAGTTCTTC	CAIRPREPHNEQFF
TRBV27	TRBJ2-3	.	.	TGTGCCAGCAGTTTAGGGCAGACCACAGATACGCAGTATTTT	CASSLGQTTDTQYF
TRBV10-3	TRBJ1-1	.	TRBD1	TGTGCCATCTCCGGACAGGGGGGAGTCTTGAACACTGAAGCTTTCTTT	CAISGQGGVLNTEAFF
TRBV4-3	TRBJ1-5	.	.	TGCGCCAGCAGCCAAGGGGCAGGGTGGGGCAATCAGCCCCAGCATTTT	CASSQGAGWGNQPQHF
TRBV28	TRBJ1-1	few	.	TGTGCCAGCAGACCATACAGGGTGAGTGAAGCTTTCTTT	CASRPYRVSEAFF
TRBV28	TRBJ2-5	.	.	TGTGCCAGCAGTTTCGGGAGACTAGTTGGAGAGACCCAGTACTTC	CASSFGRLVGETQYF
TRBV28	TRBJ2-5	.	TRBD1	TGTGCCAGCAACCCGACGGGACAGGCCAATCCCGGGACCCAGTACTTC	CASNPTGQANPGTQYF